These 3 T cell receptor beta chains came from one sample sequenced in a study of T-cell reconstitution after alpha-beta-depleted transplantation in children. Their cognate antigens are unknown. Study outcomes and limitations: Among T cells one year after transplant, newly produced cells accounted for most counts and diversity.

Unique molecular identifiers were built into the TCRbeta library. TCRdb ran MiXCR on the PCR reads and lists one entry per CDR3 protein. The table shows about 300,000 distinct CDR3 sequences, with over 7.5% occurring only once. The input for sequencing was peripheral blood, taken 360 days after TCRalphabeta/CD19-depleted stem cell transplant. These receptors were collected from a female patient younger than 10 who had a stem cell transplant for Fanconi anemia, so the T cells may come from the graft donor.

This clonotype has a count of ten or more. The chain uses TRBV5-1 and TRBJ1-6; possibly TRBD1 for D (5 bases). The length of the CDR3 is 16 residues. Germline V gives CDR1 SGHRS, CDR2 YFSETQ. V lost 4 bases and J lost 3, with 14 bases in between. CDR3 DNA sequence: TGCGCCAGCAGCAAGGGGACGACGGACTATAATTCACCCCTCCACTTT. Translating it yields CASSKGTTDYNSPLHF.

This clonotype has ten or more counts. The chain recombines TRBV15 with TRBJ2-7; 11 bases line up with TRBD1. CDR3 length equals 15 residues. V gave up 1 base and J gave up 5 bases; unmatched junction bases: 4. Germline CDR1 reads LNHNV; CDR2 reads YYDKDF (reference sequence). The CDR3 DNA is TGTGCCACCAGCAGAGCAAGGGACAGGGGGGACGAGCAGTACTTC. Translated: CATSRARDRGDEQYF.

In its sample, this clonotype was seen many times. The chain recombines TRBV27 with TRBJ2-3; possible D gene TRBD2, 6 bases. The V gene lost 4 bases and the J gene lost 2 bases, with 10 bases spanning the gap. CDR3 size: 14 residues. In germline, CDR1 is MNHEY, CDR2 SMNVEV (reference sequence). The CDR3 DNA reads TGTGCCAGCAGTTCGCGGGGAAACACAGATACGCAGTATTTT. Translation: CASSSRGNTDTQYF.